This entry describes one TCR beta chain. Its ends do not fully match the called genes, so a read error is possible. Per the germline V gene, CDR1 is ENHRY and CDR2 is SYGVKD. The CDR3 sequence is 14 residues long. This record comes from a study of blood T cell repertoires in COVID-19. Study details: PBMCs, B-cell-depleted T cells, or T cells were the source of the cDNA or gDNA that made up the material.

Across 20 to 25 US areas, participants ranged in age from roughly 18 to 95 years. The study counted Cohort 3 donors as recovered given two negative PCRs, clearance, or symptom resolution. Per the authors' pipeline: Estimation of nucleated cell counts was performed using reference gene primer amplification. Measured with immunoSEQ multiplex PCR; TCRdb has only the in-frame clones, and not every one. V and J calls and clone size are as listed in that table; D and trimming were resolved from the DNA. The table has 200,000 to 250,000 clones, roughly 85% seen once. The clonotype comes from a man aged 30 to 39 who had recovered from COVID-19. This chain connects TRBV10-3 to TRBJ1-1; perhaps TRBD1 as D (6 bases). Sequenced sample: PBMCs or T cells enriched from blood (not recorded which). CDR3 sequence reads: CAISARTENTEAFF. DNA of the CDR3: TGTGCCATTAGTGCACGGACAGAAAACACTGAAGCTTTCTTT.